The clone carrying this T cell receptor beta chain was seen at least ten times. Its cognate antigen is unknown. This sample was included in a study of neurological immune-mediated disorders. The study, taken as a whole, reports: Private repertoires in all groups were suggested, as expanded clones shared no CDR3 amino acid sequences across subjects.

5'RACE with 10-nucleotide random UMIs produced the cDNA. TCRdb reanalysed the 5' RACE reads using MiXCR and keeps one entry per CDR3 protein. Among approximately 53,000 distinct CDR3 sequences, more than 8.5% were seen once, and the ten largest hold 1.5% to 2%. Time point here: longitudinal time-point 1 (baseline). Healthy control samples came from blood bank volunteers in Maryland, USA. 2 million unsorted PBMCs were stored in RNAlater at -80 °C before RNA extraction. In germline, CDR1 is MNHEY, CDR2 SVGAGI. With 8 bases removed from V and 3 bases from J, the gap between germline ends came to 16 bases. The CDR3 runs to 14 residues.

The receptor was isolated from a woman aged 35 to 49 in good health. What was sequenced was PBMCs. The chain couples TRBV6-5 to TRBJ1-2; no definite D call. The CDR3, as DNA: TGTGCCAGCCAGCCCTACCCCGATCACTATGGCTACACCTTC. Residues: CASQPYPDHYGYTF.